The sequence of this TCR beta chain was determined in a study of control samples from healthy donors and cancer patients. Data came from immunoSEQ multiplex PCR; TCRdb stores just in-frame clones and leaves some out. This sample has roughly 200,000 clones; about 90% occur once, and the top ten carry approximately 1.8%. Germline CDR1 reads SGHRS; CDR2 reads YFSETQ. Trimming removed 4 bases from V and 3 bases from J, with 13 bases in between. This CDR3 is 14 amino acids long. The sample was blood. The chain links TRBV5-1 to TRBJ1-1; TRBD1 might be the D (5 bases). This receptor was taken from a man between 25 and 39 years old in good health. The CDR3 coding sequence is TGCGCCAGCAGCAAGGGACTACGGGACACTGAAGCTTTCTTT. Its protein is CASSKGLRDTEAFF.